These 3 T cell receptor beta chains came from one sample sequenced in a study of glioma-infiltrating T cells. TCR alpha and beta CDR3 regions were amplified from RNA using iRepertoire nested multiplex PCR. TCRdb called the multiplex PCR reads again in MiXCR, with one record for every CDR3 protein. The data contain 300,000 to 450,000 distinct CDR3 sequences, less than 50% of them singletons. The sample consisted of glioma tissue, nonneoplastic brain tissue, or PBMCs (not recorded which). The receptors come from a human donor with low-grade glioma or glioblastoma, undergoing nonglioma brain surgery, or in good health (not recorded which).

The V gene is TRBV5-4, the J gene TRBJ2-1; D unresolved. CDR3 length: 15 residues. Germline V CDR1 and CDR2: SGHNT, YYREEE (reference sequence). Deletions cut 4 bases from V and 1 base from J, with 12 bases between. The CDR3 reads CASSAPGLSYNEQFF. CDR3 sequence (DNA): TGTGCCAGCAGCGCGCCGGGCCTATCCTACAATGAGCAGTTCTTC.

Many counts were recorded for this clonotype. V and J are TRBV28 and TRBJ1-2; D remains unclear. CDR3 size: 11 residues. In germline, CDR1 is MDHEN, CDR2 SYDVKM. V shed 4 bases and J shed 5 bases, with 5 bases lying between them. CDR3 nucleotide sequence: TGTGCCAGCAGTTCACTGTATGGCTACACCTTC. Translating it yields CASSSLYGYTF.

J is TRBJ2-2 and V is TRBV7-6, with D unclear. V gave up 1 base and J gave up 3 bases, with 3 bases separating them. The CDR3 is 13 residues long. CDR1 and CDR2 from the germline V gene are SGHVS and FNYEAQ. Here the CDR3 reads CASSLVHTGELFF. Here the CDR3 DNA reads TGTGCCAGCAGCTTAGTCCACACCGGGGAGCTGTTTTTT.